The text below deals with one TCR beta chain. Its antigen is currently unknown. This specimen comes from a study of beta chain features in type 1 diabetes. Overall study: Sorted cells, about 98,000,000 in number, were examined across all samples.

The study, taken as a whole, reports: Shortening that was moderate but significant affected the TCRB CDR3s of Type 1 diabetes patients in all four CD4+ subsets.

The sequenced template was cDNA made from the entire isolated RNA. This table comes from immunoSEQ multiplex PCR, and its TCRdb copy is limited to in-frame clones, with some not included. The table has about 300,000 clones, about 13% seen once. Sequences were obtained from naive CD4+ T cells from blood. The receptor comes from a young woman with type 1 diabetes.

The CDR3 protein is CASSDSVSGTDTQYF. In nucleotides, the CDR3 is TGCGCCAGCAGCGATAGCGTCAGTGGGACAGATACGCAGTATTTT. The rearrangement links TRBV5-1 to TRBJ2-3; D is possibly TRBD2 (5 bases). CDR1 and CDR2 (germline): SGHRS, YFSETQ. The CDR3 is 15 residues long. With 4 bases removed from V and 3 bases from J, the gap between germline ends came to 15 bases.